This entry describes one TCR beta chain. Brentuximab vedotin exposure varied among the patients, all of whom had relapsed after autologous stem cell transplantation. Per germline, CDR1 MNHNS and CDR2 SASEGT. Trimming took 6 bases from V and 2 from J, leaving 14 bases between them. The CDR3 is made up of 15 amino acids. Clones were sequenced by immunoSEQ multiplex PCR, and TCRdb holds only the in-frame ones, with some missing. Of approximately 89,000 clones in the sample, approximately 88% were seen once. The data derive from a study of PD-1 blockade in classical Hodgkin lymphoma. The genes are TRBV6-1 and TRBJ2-1; D is ambiguous. This TCR was recovered from a human donor with classical Hodgkin lymphoma. The sample here was peripheral blood mononuclear cells (PBMCs), taken at baseline. This CDR3 is CASRPYKVAYNEQFF. Here the CDR3 DNA reads TGTGCCAGCAGACCCTACAAGGTGGCCTACAATGAGCAGTTCTTC.